This T cell receptor (beta chain) stems from a study of coeliac disease. The repertoire was sequenced with immunoSEQ multiplex PCR; TCRdb's copy has only in-frame clones and lacks some. The table includes approximately 1,200 clones, 58% detected once. This clone was seen a few times. The TCR comes from a man aged 65-85 years without celiac disease. The specimen was intraepithelial lymphocytes from the gut.

Written as DNA, the CDR3 is TGTGCCAGTAGTGAGCGGTACACTGAAGCTTTCTTT. This sequence encodes CASSERYTEAFF. The rearrangement links TRBV19 to TRBJ1-1; D unclear. The CDR3 is 12 amino acids. Per the germline V gene, CDR1 is LNHDA and CDR2 is SQIVND (reference sequence). V was trimmed by 5 bases and J by 3 bases, leaving 7 bases between them.